This T cell receptor beta chain was documented in a study of shared clonotypes between healthy human individuals. The study, taken as a whole, reports: Sequencing depth was expected to influence donor clonotype sharing.

Note on this clone: Its antigen remains unknown.

Using approximately 200 ng DNA, 30,000 or so T cell genomes, the sorted-subset replicate PCRs were run. Profiled with immunoSEQ multiplex PCR; TCRdb holds only in-frame clones, not every one. The sample lists about 1 million clones, 65% to 75% seen once, with nearly 1.5% in the top ten. Material for sequencing was memory CD4+ T cells sorted from blood. Subset of the sample: CD45RA-negative fraction. The clonotype originates from a man younger than 35 in good health.

In nucleotides, the CDR3 is TGTGCCAGCAGTCCCCTAGGCGGGATCGGGGAGACCCAGTACTTC. This encodes CASSPLGGIGETQYF. V gene TRBV27 combines with J gene TRBJ2-5; TRBD2 might be the D (6 bases). There are 15 residues in the CDR3. Trimming removed 5 bases from V and 5 bases from J, with 18 bases in between. Germline loops: CDR1 MNHEY, CDR2 SMNVEV (reference sequence).